The clone carrying this T cell receptor (beta chain) was picked up a small number of times. Its antigen is unidentified. The sample comes from a study of CD4 T cells in relation to SARS-CoV-2 and coronaviruses. In the study overall: PBMCs were cultured with antigen for nine to eleven days before TCR beta sequencing. No peptide or an HIV-1 Nef peptide pool served as negative control.

Unexposed donor CD4+ T cells date from about 2011-2019, before the COVID-19 pandemic. CD4+ T cells were isolated from the cells after less than 13 days of culture. Cells permitting, SARS-CoV-2 S/N and four cold-coronavirus spikes were tested on unexposed-donor CD4+ T cells. Measured with immunoSEQ multiplex PCR; TCRdb has only the in-frame clones, and not every one. The sample contains 20,000 to 25,000 clones, around 70% of which appear only once. This TCR was recovered from a human donor in good health. Specimen: CD4+ T cells from PBMCs, cultured in vitro.

CDR3 in amino acids: CASSQVLVAGYNEQFF. For the CDR3, the DNA is TGTGCCAGCAGCCAAGTTTTGGTAGCGGGATACAATGAGCAGTTCTTC. This chain links TRBV4-2 with TRBJ2-1; TRBD2 matches at 8 bases. With V trimmed by 1 base and J by 4 bases, 6 bases remained unmatched. Germline loops: CDR1 LGHNA, CDR2 YNFKEQ. CDR3 length equals 16 residues.